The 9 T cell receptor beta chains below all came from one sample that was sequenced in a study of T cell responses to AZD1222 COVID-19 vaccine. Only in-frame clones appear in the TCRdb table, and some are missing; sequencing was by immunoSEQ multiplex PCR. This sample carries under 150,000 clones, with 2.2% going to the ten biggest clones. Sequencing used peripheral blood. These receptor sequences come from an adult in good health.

For the CDR3, the DNA is TGTGCCAGCAGCCCGACCCAACCTCCGGCTAATGAAAAACTGTTTTTT. The encoded protein is CASSPTQPPANEKLFF. The chain is built from TRBV6-6 and TRBJ1-4; D ambiguous. With 6 bases removed from V and 3 bases from J, the gap between germline ends came to 17 bases. The length of the CDR3 is 16 residues. Germline CDR1 MNHNY, CDR2 SVGAGI (reference sequence).

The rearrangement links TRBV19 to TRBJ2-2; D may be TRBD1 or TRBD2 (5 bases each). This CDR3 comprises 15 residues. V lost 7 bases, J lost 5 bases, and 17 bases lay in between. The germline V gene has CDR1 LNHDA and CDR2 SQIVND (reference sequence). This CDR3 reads CASTLGHRGTGELFF. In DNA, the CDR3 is TGTGCCAGTACCCTCGGACACAGAGGGACCGGGGAGCTGTTTTTT. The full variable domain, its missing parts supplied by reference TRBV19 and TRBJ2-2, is DGGITQSPKYLFRKEGQNVTLSCEQNLNHDAMYWYRQDPGQGLRLIYYSQIVNDFQKGDIAEGYSVSREKKESFPLTVTSAQKNPTAFYLCASTLGHRGTGELFFGEGSRLTVL.

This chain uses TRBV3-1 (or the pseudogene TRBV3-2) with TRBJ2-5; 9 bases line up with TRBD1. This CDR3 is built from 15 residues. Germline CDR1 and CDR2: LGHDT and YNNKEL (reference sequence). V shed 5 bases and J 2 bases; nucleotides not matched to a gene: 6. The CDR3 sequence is CASSNRDRAQETQYF. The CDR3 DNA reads TGTGCCAGCAGCAACCGGGACAGGGCACAAGAGACCCAGTACTTC.

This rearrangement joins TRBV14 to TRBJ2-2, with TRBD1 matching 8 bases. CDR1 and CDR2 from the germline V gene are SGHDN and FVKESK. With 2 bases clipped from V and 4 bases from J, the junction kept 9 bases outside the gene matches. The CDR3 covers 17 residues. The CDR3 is CASSQNFRGQGTGELFF. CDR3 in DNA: TGTGCCAGCAGCCAAAACTTCAGGGGGCAGGGCACCGGGGAGCTGTTTTTT.

The CDR3: CASSLASGYGYTF. CDR3 DNA: TGTGCCAGCAGCTTGGCGTCGGGCTATGGCTACACCTTC. This chain uses TRBV5-5 with TRBJ1-2; D is unresolved. Germline CDR1 reads SGHKS; CDR2 reads YYEKEE (reference sequence). There are 13 residues in the CDR3. V lost 0 bases and J 4 bases, leaving 7 bases between the germline ends.

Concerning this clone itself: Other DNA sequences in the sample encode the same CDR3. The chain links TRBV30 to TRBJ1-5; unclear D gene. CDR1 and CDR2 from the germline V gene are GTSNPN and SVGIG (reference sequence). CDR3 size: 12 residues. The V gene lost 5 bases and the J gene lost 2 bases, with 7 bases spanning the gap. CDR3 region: CAWSGGNQPQHF. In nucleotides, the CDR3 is TGTGCCTGGTCTGGGGGCAATCAGCCCCAGCATTTT.

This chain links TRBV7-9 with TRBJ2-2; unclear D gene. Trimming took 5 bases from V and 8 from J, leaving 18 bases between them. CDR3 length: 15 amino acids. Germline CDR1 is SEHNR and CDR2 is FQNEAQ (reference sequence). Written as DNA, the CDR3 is TGTGCCAGCAGCGCGGCAGTACGAGGTTTTGGGGAGCTGTTTTTT. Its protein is CASSAAVRGFGELFF.

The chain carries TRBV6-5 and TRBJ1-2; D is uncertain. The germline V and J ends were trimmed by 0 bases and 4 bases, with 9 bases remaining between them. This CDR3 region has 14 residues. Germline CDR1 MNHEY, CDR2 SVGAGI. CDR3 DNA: TGTGCCAGCAGTTACTCTTCCGTCGGCTATGGCTACACCTTC. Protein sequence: CASSYSSVGYGYTF.

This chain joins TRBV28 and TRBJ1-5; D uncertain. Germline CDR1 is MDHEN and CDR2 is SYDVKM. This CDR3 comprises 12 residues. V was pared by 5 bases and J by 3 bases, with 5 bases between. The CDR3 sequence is CASSSNNQPQHF. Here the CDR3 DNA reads TGTGCCAGCAGTAGCAACAATCAGCCCCAGCATTTT.